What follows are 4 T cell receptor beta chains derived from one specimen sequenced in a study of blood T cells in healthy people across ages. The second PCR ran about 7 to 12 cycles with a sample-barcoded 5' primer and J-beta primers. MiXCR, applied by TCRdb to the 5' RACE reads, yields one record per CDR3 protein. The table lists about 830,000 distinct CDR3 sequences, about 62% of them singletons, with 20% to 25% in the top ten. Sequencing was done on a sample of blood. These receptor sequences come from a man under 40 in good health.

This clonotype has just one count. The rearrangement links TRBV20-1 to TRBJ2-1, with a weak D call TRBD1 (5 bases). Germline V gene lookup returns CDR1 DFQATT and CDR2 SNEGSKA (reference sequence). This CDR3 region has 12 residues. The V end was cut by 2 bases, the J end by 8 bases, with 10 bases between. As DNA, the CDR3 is TGCAGTGCTAGACAGGGATCCCATGAGCAGTTCTTC. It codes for CSARQGSHEQFF.

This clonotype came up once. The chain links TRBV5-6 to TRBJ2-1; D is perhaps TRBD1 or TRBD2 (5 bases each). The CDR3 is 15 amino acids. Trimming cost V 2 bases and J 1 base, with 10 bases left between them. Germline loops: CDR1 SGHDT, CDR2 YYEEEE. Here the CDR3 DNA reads TGTGCCAGCAGCTTTTACGGGACGTCCTACAATGAGCAGTTCTTC. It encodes CASSFYGTSYNEQFF.

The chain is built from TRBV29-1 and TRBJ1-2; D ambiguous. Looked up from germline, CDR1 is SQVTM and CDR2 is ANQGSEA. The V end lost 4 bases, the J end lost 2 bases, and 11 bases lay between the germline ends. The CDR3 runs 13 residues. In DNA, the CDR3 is TGCAGCGTTGCTGAGCGGGCAAACTATGGCTACACCTTC. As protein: CSVAERANYGYTF.

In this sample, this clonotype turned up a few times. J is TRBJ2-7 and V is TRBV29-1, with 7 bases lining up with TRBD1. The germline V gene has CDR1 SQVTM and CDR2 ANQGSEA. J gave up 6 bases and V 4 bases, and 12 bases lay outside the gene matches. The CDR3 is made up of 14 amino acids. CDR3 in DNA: TGCAGCGTTGTTCAAGCCTCGGCAGGGGGCGAGCAGTACTTC. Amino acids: CSVVQASAGGEQYF.